The rows below give T cell receptor beta chains drawn from one sample of a study of Graves' ophthalmopathy and Graves' hyperthyroidism. TCRdb recomputed calls from the multiplex PCR reads with MiXCR, one row per CDR3 protein. The sample carries a few hundred thousand distinct CDR3 sequences, under 45% recorded once. Material for sequencing was peripheral blood or thyroid tissue (not recorded which). The receptors were sampled from an adult man with Graves' hyperthyroidism. CDR3s include the opening cysteine and the closing phenylalanine or tryptophan. A D gene is named only where the DNA matches it firmly. Clone size is given for some rows only: seen once, a few or many times, or a class if the clone is expanded.

j_gene | abundance | v_gene | d_gene | CDR3nt | CDR3aa
TRBJ1-3 | . | TRBV12-5 | . | TGTGCTAGTGGTTTGAAGAACACCATATATTTT | CASGLKNTIYF
TRBJ1-2 | . | TRBV7-3 | . | TGCGCCAGCAGCTTGGGGACGAGCGCGGGCTACACCTTC | CASSLGTSAGYTF
TRBJ2-5 | many | TRBV5-1 | TRBD2 | TGCGCCAGCAGCTTGCAAGGCGGGGGGCAAGAGACCCAGTACTTC | CASSLQGGGQETQYF
TRBJ1-1 | few | TRBV19 | TRBD1 | TGTGCCAGTAGTACCCAGACAGGGAGGGGCACTGAAGCTTTCTTT | CASSTQTGRGTEAFF
TRBJ1-4 | many | TRBV9 | . | TGTGCCAGCAGCTCAGGGTCTAATGAAAAACTGTTTTTT | CASSSGSNEKLFF
TRBJ1-2 | few | TRBV5-6 | . | TGTGCCAGCAGCTCGACAGATAATAGTCCCAACTATGGCTACACCTTC | CASSSTDNSPNYGYTF
TRBJ1-1 | many | TRBV5-1 | . | TGCGCCAGCAGCTTGGAGGCGGTTACTGAAGCTTTCTTT | CASSLEAVTEAFF
TRBJ1-5 | many | TRBV7-9 | TRBD1 | TGTGCCAGCAGCCTGGGGGCCGACAGGGGGGAGGATCAGCCCCAGCATTTT | CASSLGADRGEDQPQHF
TRBJ2-7 | many | TRBV13 | . | TGTGCCAGCAGCTTTGCGAGGGGGACCTACGAGCAGTACTTC | CASSFARGTYEQYF
TRBJ1-2 | . | TRBV6-5 | . | TGTGCCAGCAGTCGGGCAGGGACCAACTATGGCTACACCTTC | CASSRAGTNYGYTF
TRBJ2-5 | . | TRBV10-3 | TRBD2 | TGTGCCACCGGACTAGCGGGACCCCAAGAGACCCAGTACTTC | CATGLAGPQETQYF
TRBJ1-2 | . | TRBV20-1 | TRBD1 | TGCAGTGCGTCGACAGGGGGCGGCTACACCTTC | CSASTGGGYTF
TRBJ1-5 | once | TRBV24-1 | . | TGTGCCTGGAGTGTAAGTAGCAATCAGCCCCAGCATTTT | CAWSVSSNQPQHF
TRBJ2-2 | many | TRBV7-2 | . | TGTGCCAGCAGCTTATTAGTCAGTTCGACAGGGGAGCTGTTTTTT | CASSLLVSSTGELFF
TRBJ1-6 | . | TRBV20-1 | . | TGCAGTGCTGGGGTGACACCCCTCCACTTT | CSAGVTPLHF
TRBJ2-5 | . | TRBV7-2 | TRBD2 | TGTGCCAGCAGCTTAGTTGGACTAGAGCGGGAGACCCAGTACTTC | CASSLVGLERETQYF
TRBJ1-2 | many | TRBV19 | TRBD1 | TGTGCCAGTAGTACGACAGGGGGAGAAAGGGCTAACTATGGCTACACCTTC | CASSTTGGERANYGYTF
TRBJ1-2 | many | TRBV6-5 | . | TGTGCCAGCAGTACCAATTGGGGGGACACCCCCTATGGCTACACCTTC | CASSTNWGDTPYGYTF
TRBJ1-5 | few | TRBV27 | . | TGTGCCAGCAGTTTAGACAGCTTTACTCTCCGCAATCAGCCCCAGCATTTT | CASSLDSFTLRNQPQHF
TRBJ1-2 | many | TRBV11-2 | . | TGTGCCAGCAGCTTCAGCCAGGGCCTCTATGGCTACACCTTC | CASSFSQGLYGYTF
TRBJ2-5 | . | TRBV12-3/TRBV12-4 | . | TGTGCCAGCAGCCGCGCGGGTTTGCGAGAGACCCAGTACTTC | CASSRAGLRETQYF
TRBJ2-7 | many | TRBV29-1 | . | TGCAGCGTAGGGACCGGACAGATTTACGAGCAGTACTTC | CSVGTGQIYEQYF
TRBJ2-7 | many | TRBV5-6 | . | TGTGCCAGCATTCCCTGGTCCGGCTCCCTCTACGAGCAGTACTTC | CASIPWSGSLYEQYF
TRBJ1-1 | many | TRBV7-2 | . | TGTGCCAGCAGCCAGGACAGATTCAACACTGAAGCTTTCTTT | CASSQDRFNTEAFF
TRBJ1-1 | many | TRBV14 | . | TGTGCCAGCAGCCAAGATCTGAACACTGAAGCTTTCTTT | CASSQDLNTEAFF
TRBJ1-2 | many | TRBV24-1 | TRBD1 | TGTGCCACCAGTACCGGGACAGCTATCTATGGCTACACCTTC | CATSTGTAIYGYTF
TRBJ2-2 | many | TRBV7-6 | . | TGTGCCAGCAGCTTCAGGGTAGGGGAGCTGTTTTTT | CASSFRVGELFF
TRBJ2-7 | many | TRBV2 | . | TGTGCCAGCGGGGTTTACGAGCAGTACTTC | CASGVYEQYF
TRBJ1-6 | . | TRBV7-9 | TRBD1 | TGTGCCAGCCCCCCGGCCGGGACAGGTGCCCCCATTTCACCCCTCCACTTT | CASPPAGTGAPISPLHF
TRBJ2-7 | . | TRBV20-1 | TRBD2 | TGCAGTGCTAGAGATGGTCGGGCTAGCGGGAGCTCCTACAAGCAGTACTTC | CSARDGRASGSSYKQYF
TRBJ1-4 | . | TRBV4-2 | . | TGTGCCAGCAGCCCTCAGGGGATCCTTTGGGAAAAACTGTTTTTT | CASSPQGILWEKLFF
TRBJ1-6 | . | TRBV10-3 | TRBD1 | TGTGCTCAGCCGAAAGGGGGCGGTTCACCCCTCCACTTT | CAQPKGGGSPLHF
TRBJ1-6 | . | TRBV7-9 | . | TGTGCCAGCAGTTGGTCGGGGGGTAACTATAATTCACCCCTCCACTTT | CASSWSGGNYNSPLHF
TRBJ1-5 | many | TRBV12-3/TRBV12-4 | . | TGTGCCAGCAGTTCGGGCCTCAGCAATCAGCCCCAGCATTTT | CASSSGLSNQPQHF
TRBJ2-2 | . | TRBV20-1 | TRBD2 | TGCAGTGCCAGTCTCGGGAGGGCCGGAACCGGGGAGCTGTTTTTT | CSASLGRAGTGELFF
TRBJ1-6 | few | TRBV3-1 | . | TGTGCCAGCAGCCAAGCCAGGGGTGGGTCACCCCTCCACTTT | CASSQARGGSPLHF
TRBJ2-7 | . | TRBV7-9 | TRBD2 | TGTGCCAGCAGCCTGGGGCTAGCGGGAATGAACGAGCAGTACTTC | CASSLGLAGMNEQYF
TRBJ2-7 | many | TRBV5-5 | TRBD1 | TGTGCCAGCAGCTTGAGGGGGCAGAACTACGAGCAGTACTTC | CASSLRGQNYEQYF
TRBJ2-6 | many | TRBV10-3 | TRBD2 | TGTGCCATCAGCAAACTAGCGGGGGATCACTCTGGGGCCAACGTCCTGACTTTC | CAISKLAGDHSGANVLTF
TRBJ2-5 | many | TRBV12-3/TRBV12-4 | . | TGTGCCAGCAGTAACGGAGAGACCCAGTACTTC | CASSNGETQYF
TRBJ2-3 | few | TRBV6-6 | . | TGTGCCAGCAGCTACCGCGGAGGAGTGAGCACAGATACGCAGTATTTT | CASSYRGGVSTDTQYF
TRBJ2-5 | many | TRBV6-2/TRBV6-3 | . | TGTGCCAGCAGTTACTCCCCCGGACAGCGAAAGTACTTC | CASSYSPGQRKYF